This is a list of T cell receptor beta chains from one sample in a study of control samples from healthy donors and cancer patients. Sequencing was performed with immunoSEQ multiplex PCR; in TCRdb, only in-frame clones are kept and a portion is missing. The data contain some 130,000 clones, about 92% of them singletons. The sequenced sample consisted of blood. The receptor source for this set is a woman in her 50s in good health. The CDR3 runs from the conserved cysteine through the conserved F or W. D genes are given only for firm matches. Only part of the rows carry a size: once, few, many, or a class if the clone is expanded.

-	21	-	TRBV27	TRBJ2-3	CASSSGFRGGGRAPGTDTQYF	TGTGCCAGCAGTAGCGGTTTCAGGGGAGGTGGCAGGGCCCCTGGCACAGATACGCAGTATTTT
once	11	-	TRBV30	TRBJ1-3	CAWSAGNTIYF	TGTGCCTGGAGCGCTGGAAACACCATATATTTT
-	15	TRBD2	TRBV7-2	TRBJ2-3	CASSSLAGLDDTQYF	TGTGCCAGCAGCTCACTAGCGGGGTTAGACGATACGCAGTATTTT
-	15	TRBD1	TRBV2	TRBJ1-5	CASRDRGFGNQPQHF	TGTGCCAGCAGGGACAGGGGTTTTGGCAATCAGCCCCAGCATTTT
once	16	-	TRBV15	TRBJ1-6	CATSRQRVTGNSPLHF	TGTGCCACCAGCAGGCAACGGGTAACAGGGAATTCACCCCTCCACTTT
-	15	TRBD1	TRBV19	TRBJ2-1	CASKIPTGDADEQFF	TGTGCCAGTAAGATTCCTACAGGGGATGCTGATGAGCAGTTCTTC
once	13	-	TRBV25-1	TRBJ1-2	CASSEYGRDGYTF	TGTGCCAGCAGTGAATACGGAAGGGATGGCTACACCTTC
-	15	-	TRBV11-2	TRBJ2-1	CASSSRGGWTNEQFF	TGTGCCAGCAGCTCTAGAGGGGGGTGGACGAATGAGCAGTTCTTC
-	16	-	TRBV28	TRBJ1-2	CASSLTGSGISYGYTF	TGTGCCAGCAGTCTGACCGGTTCAGGGATTTCGTATGGCTACACCTTC
-	12	-	TRBV28	TRBJ1-2	CASSGSNYGYTF	TGTGCCAGCAGTGGCAGTAACTATGGCTACACCTTC
-	14	-	TRBV6-5	TRBJ1-6	CASSYLRGNSPLHF	TGTGCCAGCAGTTACCTGAGGGGAAACTCACCCCTCCACTTT
-	13	-	TRBV10-3	TRBJ1-2	CAISYGQYYGYTF	TGTGCCATCAGTTACGGACAGTACTATGGCTACACCTTC
-	12	-	TRBV24-1	TRBJ1-5	CATSDQDQPQHF	TGTGCCACCAGTGATCAGGATCAGCCCCAGCATTTT
once	15	-	TRBV10-1	TRBJ2-7	CASSEERDLSWFKYF	TGCGCCAGCAGTGAAGAGAGGGACCTCTCTTGGTTTAAGTACTTC
-	14	TRBD1	TRBV5-6	TRBJ2-5	CASSQGQGGETQYF	TGTGCCAGCAGCCAAGGACAGGGCGGCGAGACCCAGTACTTC
-	14	-	TRBV2	TRBJ1-4	CASTRGMAGEKLFF	TGTGCCAGCACAAGGGGCATGGCTGGTGAAAAACTGTTTTTT
-	18	TRBD2	TRBV6-7	TRBJ2-2	CASSYSPSGGAGTGELFF	TGTGCCAGCAGTTACTCGCCTAGCGGGGGGGCCGGCACCGGGGAGCTGTTTTTT
-	14	TRBD1	TRBV10-3	TRBJ1-2	CAISEGQGAGGYTF	TGTGCCATCAGTGAGGGACAGGGGGCGGGAGGCTACACCTTC
few	13	-	TRBV6-2/TRBV6-3	TRBJ1-2	CASSLDRNYGYTF	TGTGCCAGCAGCCTAGACAGGAACTATGGCTACACCTTC
-	15	TRBD1	TRBV19	TRBJ1-4	CASSTRTGSSEKLFF	TGTGCCAGTAGTACCCGGACAGGATCATCTGAAAAACTGTTTTTT
-	12	-	TRBV7-2	TRBJ1-1	CASSHGLSEAFF	TGTGCCAGCAGCCACGGTCTGTCGGAAGCTTTCTTT
once	13	-	TRBV14	TRBJ1-1	CASSQMAITEAFF	TGTGCCAGCAGCCAAATGGCGATTACTGAAGCTTTCTTT
-	13	-	TRBV29-1	TRBJ1-5	CSVGAGVNQPQHF	TGCAGCGTTGGGGCAGGGGTTAATCAGCCCCAGCATTTT
-	16	TRBD2	TRBV19	TRBJ2-7	CASSVGGLAGIYEQYF	TGTGCCAGTAGTGTGGGCGGACTAGCGGGGATCTACGAGCAGTACTTC
-	13	-	TRBV12-3/TRBV12-4	TRBJ2-1	CASRSQGYNEQFF	TGTGCCAGCAGGTCGCAGGGGTACAATGAGCAGTTCTTC
-	15	-	TRBV28	TRBJ2-7	CASSLASSRFLEQYF	TGTGCCAGCAGCCTAGCCTCCAGTCGCTTCCTCGAGCAGTACTTC
-	15	-	TRBV10-3	TRBJ2-1	CAISAGQGLKNEQFF	TGTGCCATCAGTGCGGGGCAGGGGTTGAAGAATGAGCAGTTCTTC
-	14	-	TRBV19	TRBJ2-4	CASSSALAKNIQYF	TGTGCCAGTAGCAGCGCTTTAGCCAAAAACATTCAGTACTTC
-	15	-	TRBV19	TRBJ1-3	CASNRGVGAGNTIYF	TGTGCCAGTAATCGCGGGGTTGGGGCTGGAAACACCATATATTTT
-	14	TRBD2	TRBV30	TRBJ2-1	CAWSRLAGGPRVFF	TGTGCCTGGAGTCGACTAGCGGGAGGGCCCCGGGTTTTCTTC
-	17	TRBD2	TRBV7-9	TRBJ2-5	CASTKGLAGVLGETQYF	TGTGCCAGCACAAAGGGACTAGCGGGGGTTCTTGGAGAGACCCAGTACTTC
-	14	-	TRBV21-1	TRBJ1-2	CASSIRQGCYGYTF	TGTGCCAGCAGCATCCGACAGGGTTGCTATGGCTACACCTTC
-	17	TRBD1	TRBV11-2	TRBJ1-2	CASSLVGVMGQFYGYTF	TGTGCCAGCAGCTTAGTGGGGGTTATGGGACAGTTCTATGGCTACACCTTC
once	15	TRBD2	TRBV5-1	TRBJ2-2	CASTPGGGFTGELFF	TGCGCCAGCACTCCCGGGGGGGGATTCACCGGGGAGCTGTTTTTT
-	16	-	TRBV7-2	TRBJ2-3	CASSLLGTGASDTQYF	TGTGCCAGCAGCTTATTGGGGACGGGAGCCTCAGATACGCAGTATTTT
-	13	-	TRBV7-2	TRBJ2-3	CASGGGRTDTQYF	TGTGCCAGCGGGGGGGGCAGGACAGATACGCAGTATTTT
-	15	-	TRBV6-4	TRBJ1-2	CASTVTAGGDYGYTF	TGTGCCAGCACCGTGACGGCGGGGGGGGACTATGGCTACACCTTC
-	16	-	TRBV7-2	TRBJ2-7	CASSPNGGGISYEQYF	TGTGCCAGCAGCCCAAACGGCGGCGGGATTTCCTACGAGCAGTACTTC
-	14	TRBD1	TRBV28	TRBJ1-1	CASRRDRVDIEAFF	TGTGCCAGCAGACGTGACAGGGTCGACATTGAAGCTTTCTTT
-	13	-	TRBV2	TRBJ1-2	CASSTRGPVGYTF	TGTGCCAGCAGCACCAGGGGCCCGGTTGGCTACACCTTC
-	16	-	TRBV4-2	TRBJ2-6	CASSQDGDSGANVLTF	TGTGCCAGCAGCCAAGATGGTGACTCTGGGGCCAACGTCCTGACTTTC
-	14	-	TRBV11-2	TRBJ2-7	CASSLVSTGYEQYF	TGTGCCAGCAGCTTAGTGTCTACGGGATACGAGCAGTACTTC
-	18	-	TRBV6-1	TRBJ2-2	CASSDLGRGGTNTGELFF	TGTGCCAGCAGTGACCTTGGACGGGGAGGAACGAACACCGGGGAGCTGTTTTTT
-	15	-	TRBV7-8	TRBJ2-1	CASSPRSPLYNEQFF	TGTGCCAGCAGCCCAAGGTCCCCGCTCTACAATGAGCAGTTCTTC
-	14	TRBD1	TRBV16	TRBJ1-1	CASSRTGGNTEAFF	TGTGCCAGCAGCCGGACAGGGGGTAACACTGAAGCTTTCTTT
once	16	TRBD2	TRBV30	TRBJ2-1	CAWSRGTSGIRNEQFF	TGTGCCTGGAGCCGAGGGACTAGCGGGATCAGGAATGAGCAGTTCTTC
once	18	TRBD2	TRBV15	TRBJ2-2	CATSRDPLAGGNTGELFF	TGTGCCACCAGCAGAGATCCACTAGCGGGGGGCAACACCGGGGAGCTGTTTTTT
once	14	-	TRBV7-8	TRBJ1-2	CASSLTGANYGYTF	TGTGCCAGCAGCTTGACAGGAGCTAACTATGGCTACACCTTC